This T cell receptor beta chain originates from a study of T cells in Graves' hyperthyroidism and ophthalmopathy. Study-level findings and limits: Most clonotypes expanded in the thyroid (above 0.001) were also present in blood.

The TCR beta CDR3 regions underwent amplification using RNA transcripts as the source. First-round RT-PCR targeting the TCR CDR3 was performed with the HTBI primer set. TCRdb recomputed calls from the multiplex PCR reads with MiXCR, one row per CDR3 protein. The repertoire holds roughly 180,000 distinct CDR3 sequences, 17% seen once, with roughly 30% in the top ten. An absence of ophthalmopathy progression within 18 months meant stable Graves' hyperthyroidism. The hyperthyroidism was newly diagnosed and had lasted under 2 months; the patients were aged 18 to 65. Exclusion criteria comprised uncontrolled infection, other autoimmune disease, pregnancy or lactation. In this sample, this clonotype turned up many times. The target antigen is unknown. V was clipped by 6 bases and J by 3 bases; unmatched bases: 10. From germline, CDR1 is MNHNS and CDR2 SASEGT. This CDR3 comprises 15 residues.

Sequenced sample: blood. The rearrangement links TRBV6-1 to TRBJ2-5; TRBD1 matches 7 bases. The TCR sequence derives from a woman aged 45-65 years with Graves' hyperthyroidism. Written as DNA, the CDR3 is TGTGCCAGCAGACAACACGGGACAGCGAAAGAGACCCAGTACTTC. Protein: CASRQHGTAKETQYF.